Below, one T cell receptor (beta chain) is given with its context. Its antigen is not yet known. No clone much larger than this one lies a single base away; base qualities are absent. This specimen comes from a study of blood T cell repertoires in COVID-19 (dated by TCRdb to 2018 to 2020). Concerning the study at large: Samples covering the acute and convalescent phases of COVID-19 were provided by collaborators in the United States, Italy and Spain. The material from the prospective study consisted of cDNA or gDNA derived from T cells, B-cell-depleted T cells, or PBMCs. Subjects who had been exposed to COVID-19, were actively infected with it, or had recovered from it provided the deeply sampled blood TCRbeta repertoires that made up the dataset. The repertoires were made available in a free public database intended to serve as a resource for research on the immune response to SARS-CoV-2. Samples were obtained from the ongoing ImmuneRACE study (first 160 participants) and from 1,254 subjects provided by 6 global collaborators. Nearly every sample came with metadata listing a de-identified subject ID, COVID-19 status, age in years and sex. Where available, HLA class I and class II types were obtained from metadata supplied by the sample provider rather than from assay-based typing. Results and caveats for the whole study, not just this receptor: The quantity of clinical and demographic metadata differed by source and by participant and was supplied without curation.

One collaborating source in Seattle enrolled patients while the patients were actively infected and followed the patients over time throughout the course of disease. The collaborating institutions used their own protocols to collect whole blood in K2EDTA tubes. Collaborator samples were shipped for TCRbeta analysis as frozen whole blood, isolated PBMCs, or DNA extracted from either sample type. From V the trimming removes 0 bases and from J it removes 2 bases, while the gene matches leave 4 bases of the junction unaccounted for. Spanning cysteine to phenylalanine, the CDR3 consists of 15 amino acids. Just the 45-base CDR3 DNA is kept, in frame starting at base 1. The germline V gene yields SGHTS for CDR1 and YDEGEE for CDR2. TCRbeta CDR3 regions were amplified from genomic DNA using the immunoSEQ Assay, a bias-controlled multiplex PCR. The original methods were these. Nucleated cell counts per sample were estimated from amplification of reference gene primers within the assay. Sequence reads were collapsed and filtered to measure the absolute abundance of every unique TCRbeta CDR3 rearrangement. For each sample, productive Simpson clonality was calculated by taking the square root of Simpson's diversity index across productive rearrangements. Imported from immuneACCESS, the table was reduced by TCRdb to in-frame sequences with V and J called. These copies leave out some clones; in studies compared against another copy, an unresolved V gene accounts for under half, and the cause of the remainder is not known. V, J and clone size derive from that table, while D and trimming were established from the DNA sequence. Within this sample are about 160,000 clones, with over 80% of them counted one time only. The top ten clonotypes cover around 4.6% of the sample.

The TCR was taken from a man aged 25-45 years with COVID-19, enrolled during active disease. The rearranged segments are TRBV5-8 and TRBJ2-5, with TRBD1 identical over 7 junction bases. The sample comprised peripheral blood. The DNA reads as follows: TGTGCCAGCAGCTTGGGGGGGACAGTTCAAGAGACCCAGTACTTC. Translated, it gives CASSLGGTVQETQYF.